Presented here are 26 T cell receptor beta chains from one specimen sequenced in a study of cytomegalovirus exposure and HLA in healthy donors listed by TCRdb under 2017. Library prep was done by the immunoSEQ multiplex PCR assay. A mixture of 60 forward primers for TCR Vbeta segments and 13 reverse primers for TCR Jbeta segments was used in the multiplex PCR. The table comes from immuneACCESS by way of TCRdb, which keeps in-frame sequences with V and J called. Part of the clones is missing from these tables; in studies checked, under half for an unresolved V gene and the rest for unknown reasons. This sample comprises about 130,000 clones, approximately 74% of them detected only once. The top ten constitute around 4% of the sample. Sample: PBMCs. These receptors originate from a man aged 18 to 29 in good health and CMV-seropositive.

The genes are TRBV5-4 and TRBJ1-1; weak D call: TRBD1 (6 bases). The V end lost 0 bases, the J end lost 2 bases, and 11 bases lay between the germline ends. There are 15 residues in the CDR3. Looked up from germline, CDR1 is SGHNT and CDR2 is YYREEE (reference sequence). Here the CDR3 DNA reads TGTGCCAGCAGCTTGGACAGGGCGAGTAACACTGAAGCTTTCTTT. As protein: CASSLDRASNTEAFF.

The rearrangement joins TRBV5-1 to TRBJ1-4; 7 bases are a match to TRBD1. After removal of 3 bases from V and 6 bases from J, the junction contained 8 bases not matched to a gene. CDR3 size: 15 residues. Germline loops: CDR1 SGHRS, CDR2 YFSETQ. This CDR3 is CASSSGQISYEKLFF. CDR3 DNA sequence: TGCGCCAGCAGCTCGGGACAGATTTCCTATGAAAAACTGTTTTTT.

This chain links TRBV7-6 with TRBJ2-5; 8 nucleotides agree with TRBD1. The DNA matches TRBJ2-7 better at its end, which makes the J call doubtful. Per the germline V gene, CDR1 is SGHVS and CDR2 is FNYEAQ. CDR3 length: 15 amino acids. CDR3 residues: CASSLGDRRSYEQYF. The CDR3 DNA reads TGTGCCAGCAGCTTAGGGGACAGGCGTTCCTACGAGCAGTACTTC.

In DNA, the CDR3 is TGTGCCAGCAGTTACCGAAGCGGGGGGCCTCACGAGCAGTACTTC. This codes for CASSYRSGGPHEQYF. This rearrangement joins TRBV6-6 to TRBJ2-7; 9 bases are shared with TRBD2. V lost 2 bases and J lost 5; bases outside the gene matches: 7. Germline CDR1 and CDR2: MNHNY and SVGAGI (reference sequence). The length of the CDR3 is 15 residues.

V usage is TRBV7-3 and J usage is TRBJ2-3; D gene uncertain. The germline V and J ends were trimmed by 3 bases and 1 base, with 8 bases remaining between them. CDR1 SGHTA and CDR2 FQGTGA come from the germline V gene. CDR3 length equals 14 residues. The CDR3, as DNA: TGTGCCAGCAGCTTTGGAGCCCGCACAGATACGCAGTATTTT. Its protein product is CASSFGARTDTQYF. Filled out from reference TRBV7-3 and TRBJ2-3, the complete variable domain reads GAGVSQTPSNKVTEKGKYVELRCDPISGHTALYWYRQSLGQGPEFLIYFQGTGAADDSGLPNDRFFAVRPEGSVSTLKIQRTERGDSAVYLCASSFGARTDTQYFGPGTRLTVL.

The CDR3 nucleotides read TGTGCCAGCAGCTTAATAGGGACATCCTACGAGCAGTACTTC. Amino acids: CASSLIGTSYEQYF. This chain joins TRBV7-9 and TRBJ2-7, with a weak D call TRBD1 (6 bases). Trimming shortened V by 2 bases and J by 1 base, and 9 bases separated the two germline ends. Germline assignment: CDR1 SEHNR and CDR2 FQNEAQ (reference sequence). This CDR3 has 14 amino acids.

This clone has a single count. The chain recombines TRBV25-1 with TRBJ2-1, with a weak D call TRBD1 (6 bases). Germline values: CDR1 MGHDK, CDR2 SYGVNS. The CDR3 totals 18 residues. Trimming pared 8 bases from V and 4 bases from J, leaving 27 bases between. For the CDR3, the DNA is TGTGCCAGCGGCAGTTTGGTGGGCAGGGGAGAATTTTACAATGAGCAGTTCTTC. Amino acids: CASGSLVGRGEFYNEQFF. Filled out from reference TRBV25-1 and TRBJ2-1, the complete variable domain reads EADIYQTPRYLVIGTGKKITLECSQTMGHDKMYWYQQDPGMELHLIHYSYGVNSTEKGDLSSESTVSRIRTEHFPLTLESARPSHTSQYLCASGSLVGRGEFYNEQFFGPGTRLTVL.

The sample holds a few counts of this clone. V is TRBV27 and J is TRBJ2-5; D is perhaps TRBD2 (6 bases). Germline values: CDR1 MNHEY, CDR2 SMNVEV (reference sequence). The CDR3 is made up of 13 amino acids. The V end lost 6 bases, the J end lost 5 bases, and 13 bases lay between the germline ends. CDR3 region: CASRETGRETQYF. CDR3 DNA: TGTGCCAGCAGGGAAACGGGGAGGGAGACCCAGTACTTC.

The rearrangement links TRBV9 to TRBJ2-1, with a weak D call TRBD1 (6 bases). Germline V CDR1 and CDR2: SGDLS, YYNGEE. The CDR3 length is 15 residues. V gave up 3 bases and J gave up 5 bases, with 15 bases separating them. Written as DNA, the CDR3 is TGTGCCAGCAGCGAGGGGGTAGCTTGGCACAATGAGCAGTTCTTC. As protein: CASSEGVAWHNEQFF.

The V and J genes are TRBV9 and TRBJ2-2; D may be TRBD2 (6 bases). The CDR3 spans 13 residues. Per the germline V gene, CDR1 is SGDLS and CDR2 is YYNGEE. V was pared by 4 bases and J by 8 bases, with 12 bases between. CDR3 bases: TGTGCCAGCAGCCAGCGACTAGTAGGGGAGCTGTTTTTT. Encoded protein: CASSQRLVGELFF.

The rearrangement links TRBV2 to TRBJ1-2; D is ambiguous. CDR3 length equals 13 residues. Trimming took 2 bases from V and 0 from J, leaving 4 bases between them. Germline V gene sequence: CDR1 SNHLY, CDR2 FYNNEI. As DNA, the CDR3 is TGTGCCAGCAGTGAAACAACTAACTATGGCTACACCTTC. Its translation is CASSETTNYGYTF.

The V and J genes are TRBV5-6 and TRBJ1-2; possibly TRBD1 for D (5 bases). CDR1 is SGHDT, CDR2 YYEEEE, per germline. This CDR3 is built from 12 residues. The V and J ends lost 4 bases and 12 bases respectively, with 16 bases between them. Here the CDR3 reads CASSIGDSEDTF. In nucleotides, the CDR3 is TGTGCCAGCAGCATCGGGGACTCTGAGGACACCTTC.

The chain combines TRBV5-4 with TRBJ2-3; TRBD2 matches 14 bases. Trimming cost V 4 bases and J 4 bases; bases outside gene matches: 17. Germline V gene data show CDR1 as SGHNT and CDR2 as YYREEE (reference sequence). This CDR3 has 20 residues. This chain's CDR3 is CASSPRLAGGPEFSADTQYF. The CDR3 nucleotides read TGTGCCAGCAGCCCCAGACTAGCGGGGGGGCCGGAGTTTAGCGCAGATACGCAGTATTTT.

The V and J genes are TRBV15 and TRBJ1-2; D remains unclear. CDR1 and CDR2 (germline): LNHNV, YYDKDF (reference sequence). The CDR3 is made up of 13 amino acids. The germline V and J ends were trimmed by 8 bases and 7 bases, with 17 bases remaining between them. CDR3 sequence (DNA): TGTGCCACCCCCGGAGGTGCTTTCTCTGGCTACACCTTC. It translates to CATPGGAFSGYTF.

The chain couples TRBV5-1 to TRBJ2-1; TRBD2 agrees at 11 bases. This CDR3 has 14 residues. V lost 4 bases and J lost 6; bases outside the gene matches: 3. The germline V gene has CDR1 SGHRS and CDR2 YFSETQ. The CDR3 DNA reads as TGCGCCAGCAGCCGGGGACTAGCGGCCAATGAGCAGTTCTTC. Protein: CASSRGLAANEQFF.

This chain links TRBV5-4 with TRBJ2-5; 9 bases are shared with TRBD2. The V gene's germline CDR1 is SGHNT and CDR2 YYREEE (reference sequence). This CDR3 is 17 amino acids long. With V trimmed by 1 base and J by 4 bases, 11 bases remained unmatched. CDR3 sequence reads: CASSLKVAGVGAETQYF. The CDR3 coding sequence is TGTGCCAGCAGCTTGAAGGTAGCGGGAGTTGGAGCAGAGACCCAGTACTTC.

This clone was counted between two and nine times. V is TRBV28 and J is TRBJ1-3; 9 bases match TRBD1. The V gene end was trimmed by 2 bases and the J gene end by 6 bases; junction bases not matched to a gene: 5. CDR1 MDHEN and CDR2 SYDVKM come from the germline V gene. The CDR3 is made up of 15 amino acids. CDR3: CASSLGDRVSNTIYF. As DNA, the CDR3 is TGTGCCAGCAGTTTAGGGGACAGGGTTTCAAACACCATATATTTT. The complete variable domain, with remaining parts taken from reference TRBV28 and TRBJ1-3, reads DVKVTQSSRYLVKRTGEKVFLECVQDMDHENMFWYRQDPGLGLRLIYFSYDVKMKEKGDIPEGYSVSREKKERFSLILESASTNQTSMYLCASSLGDRVSNTIYFGEGSWLTVV.

This chain uses TRBV6-5 with TRBJ1-5, with D unresolved. The CDR3 contains 13 residues. V gave up 2 bases and J gave up 6 bases, with 8 bases separating them. CDR1 is MNHEY and CDR2 is SVGAGI in the germline V gene. CDR3 coding DNA: TGTGCCAGCAGTTACGAGGGCCGTCAGCCCCAGCATTTT. As protein: CASSYEGRQPQHF.

J is TRBJ2-5 and V is TRBV16; TRBD2 might be the D (7 bases). Germline lookup yields CDR1 KGHSY and CDR2 FQNENV. V dropped 4 bases and J dropped 2 bases, with 17 bases sitting between them. This CDR3 is built from 16 residues. The CDR3 region has the DNA TGTGCCAGCAGCCGATACGACGGGGGGCGGCAAGAGACCCAGTACTTC. This codes for CASSRYDGGRQETQYF. Full variable domain (missing parts from reference TRBV16 and TRBJ2-5): GEEVAQTPKHLVRGEGQKAKLYCAPIKGHSYVFWYQQVLKNEFKFLISFQNENVFDETGMPKERFSAKCLPNSPCSLEIQATKLEDSAVYFCASSRYDGGRQETQYFGPGTRLLVL.

The chain recombines TRBV2 with TRBJ2-1, with a weak D call TRBD2 (6 bases). V was pared by 6 bases and J by 5 bases, with 17 bases between. CDR1 and CDR2 from the germline V gene are SNHLY and FYNNEI. The CDR3 has 15 amino acids. CDR3 DNA: TGTGCCAGCAGAATACCGGGAGCTGGGGACAATGAGCAGTTCTTC. This translates into CASRIPGAGDNEQFF.

The chain employs TRBV6-1 and TRBJ2-7; no definite D call. Germline V gene data show CDR1 as MNHNS and CDR2 as SASEGT. V shed 4 bases and J shed 2 bases, with 9 bases lying between them. This CDR3 region has 13 residues. CDR3 amino acids: CASSVALTYEQYF. In DNA, the CDR3 is TGTGCCAGCAGTGTAGCTCTTACCTACGAGCAGTACTTC.

This chain joins TRBV7-6 and TRBJ1-1, with D possibly TRBD1 on 6 matching bases. Germline CDR1 SGHVS, CDR2 FNYEAQ. The CDR3 is made up of 15 amino acids. V was cut by 6 bases and J by 2 bases, with 16 bases left in between. CDR3: CASRQYRDLNTEAFF. CDR3 in DNA: TGTGCCAGCAGACAATACAGGGACCTCAACACTGAAGCTTTCTTT.

The chain joins TRBV6-1 to TRBJ2-7; D is perhaps TRBD1 (6 bases). The germline gives CDR1 MNHNS, CDR2 SASEGT. This CDR3 region has 14 residues. The germline V and J ends were trimmed by 0 bases and 3 bases, with 9 bases remaining between them. Written as DNA, the CDR3 is TGTGCCAGCAGTGAAGCGTCCAGGGGCTACGAGCAGTACTTC. Its protein is CASSEASRGYEQYF.

V gene TRBV4-3 combines with J gene TRBJ2-1, with 10 bases identical to TRBD2. This CDR3 has 16 amino acids. The J segment lost 4 bases and the V segment lost 2 bases, leaving 5 bases of the junction unmatched. Per germline, CDR1 LGHNA and CDR2 YSLEER. CDR3 amino acids: CASSQFTSGAYNEQFF. CDR3 nucleotides: TGCGCCAGCAGCCAATTTACTAGCGGGGCGTACAATGAGCAGTTCTTC.

J is TRBJ2-7 and V is TRBV18; 9 nucleotides line up with TRBD1. Germline CDR1 KGHSH, CDR2 LQKENI. The CDR3 is 16 amino acids. V shed 2 bases and J 7 bases; nucleotides not matched to a gene: 12. In DNA form, the CDR3 reads TGTGCCAGCTCACCAATCCTTGCGGACAGGGGTGAGGAGCAGTACTTC. This gives the protein CASSPILADRGEEQYF. The whole variable domain, remainder taken from reference TRBV18 and TRBJ2-7, is NAGVMQNPRHLVRRRGQEARLRCSPMKGHSHVYWYRQLPEEGLKFMVYLQKENIIDESGMPKERFSAEFPKEGPSILRIQQVVRGDSAAYFCASSPILADRGEEQYFGPGTRLTVT.

This rearrangement joins TRBV27 to TRBJ1-1, with D maybe TRBD1 (6 bases). The CDR3 contains 13 residues. The V end was cut by 4 bases, the J end by 7 bases, with 13 bases between. From germline, CDR1 is MNHEY and CDR2 SMNVEV (reference sequence). CDR3 residues: CASSWGGGGEAFF. CDR3 bases: TGTGCCAGCAGTTGGGGGGGCGGGGGTGAAGCTTTCTTT.